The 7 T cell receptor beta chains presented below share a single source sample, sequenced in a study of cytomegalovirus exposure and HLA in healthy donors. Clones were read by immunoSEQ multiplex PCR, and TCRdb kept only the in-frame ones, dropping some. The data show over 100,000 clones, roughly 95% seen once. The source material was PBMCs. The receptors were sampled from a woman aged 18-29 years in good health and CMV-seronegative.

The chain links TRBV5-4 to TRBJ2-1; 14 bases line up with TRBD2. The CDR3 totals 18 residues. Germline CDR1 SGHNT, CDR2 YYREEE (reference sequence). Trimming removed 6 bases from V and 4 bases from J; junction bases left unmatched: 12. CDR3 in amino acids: CASTTGTSGSSGYNEQFF. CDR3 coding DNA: TGTGCCAGCACCACCGGGACTAGCGGGAGTTCTGGGTACAATGAGCAGTTCTTC.

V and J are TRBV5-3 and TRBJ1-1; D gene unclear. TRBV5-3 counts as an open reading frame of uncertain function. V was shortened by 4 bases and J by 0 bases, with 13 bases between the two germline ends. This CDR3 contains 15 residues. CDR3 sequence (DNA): TGTGCCAGAAGCATAGTCTACTTCATGAACACTGAAGCTTTCTTT. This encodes CARSIVYFMNTEAFF.

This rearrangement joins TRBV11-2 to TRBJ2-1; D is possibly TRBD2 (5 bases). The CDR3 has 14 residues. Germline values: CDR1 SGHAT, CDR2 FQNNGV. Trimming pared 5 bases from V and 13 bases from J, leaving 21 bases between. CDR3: CASSPILGMSEQFF. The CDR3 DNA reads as TGTGCCAGCAGCCCCATACTAGGTATGAGTGAACAGTTCTTC. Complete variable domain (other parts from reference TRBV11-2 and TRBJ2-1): EAGVAQSPRYKIIEKRQSVAFWCNPISGHATLYWYQQILGQGPKLLIQFQNNGVVDDSQLPKDRFSAERLKGVDSTLKIQPAKLEDSAVYLCASSPILGMSEQFFGPGTRLTVL.

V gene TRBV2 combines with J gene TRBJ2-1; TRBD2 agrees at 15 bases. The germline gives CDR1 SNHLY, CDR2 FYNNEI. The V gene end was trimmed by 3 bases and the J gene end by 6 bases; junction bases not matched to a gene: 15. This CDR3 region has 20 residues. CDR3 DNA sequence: TGTGCCAGCAGTGATATCTTGTGGACTAGCGGGGGGGCCCCAAGCAATGAGCAGTTCTTC. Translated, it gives CASSDILWTSGGAPSNEQFF.

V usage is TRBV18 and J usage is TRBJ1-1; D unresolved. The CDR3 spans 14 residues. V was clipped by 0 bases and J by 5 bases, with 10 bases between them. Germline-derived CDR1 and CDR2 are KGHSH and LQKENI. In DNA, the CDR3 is TGTGCCAGCTCACCACCTTCTCCCGTTACTGAAGCTTTCTTT. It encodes CASSPPSPVTEAFF.

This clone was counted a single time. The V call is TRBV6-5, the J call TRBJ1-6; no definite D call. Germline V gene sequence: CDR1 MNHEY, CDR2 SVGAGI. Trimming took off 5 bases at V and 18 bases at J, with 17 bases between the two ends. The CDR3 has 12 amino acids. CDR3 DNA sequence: TGTGCCAGCAGTCGGGGTATTAGTGGAGGCCACTTT. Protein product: CASSRGISGGHF.

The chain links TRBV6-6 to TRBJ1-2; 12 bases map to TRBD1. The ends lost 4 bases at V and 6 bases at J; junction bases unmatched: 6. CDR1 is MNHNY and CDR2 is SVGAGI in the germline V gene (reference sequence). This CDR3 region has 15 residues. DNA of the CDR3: TGTGCCAGCAGTTCCCGGGACAGGGGGCTGCATGGCTACACCTTC. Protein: CASSSRDRGLHGYTF.